This T cell receptor (beta chain) was sequenced during a study of cytomegalovirus exposure and HLA in healthy donors. A multiplex PCR was run with 60 Vbeta primers and 13 Jbeta primers. Generated by immunoSEQ multiplex PCR, the TCRdb table keeps only in-frame clones and is missing some. This sample yields over 85,000 clones, of which 70% to 90% are seen a single time; 2.5% to 3% belongs to the top ten. Everyone who donated was a healthy bone marrow donor. Study results and limitations: Associated with HLA alleles at 0.05 false discovery rate in a later analysis were over 15,000 TCR beta sequences.

Concerning this clone: Its antigen is not known.

This CDR3 contains 18 residues. Per the germline V gene, CDR1 is LNHDA and CDR2 is SQIVND (reference sequence). V lost 3 bases to trimming and J lost 4 bases; unmatched junction nucleotides: 10. V is TRBV19 and J is TRBJ2-3, with TRBD2 matching 13 bases. Sequenced sample: PBMCs. This TCR was sampled from a man aged 40-49 years in good health and CMV-seronegative. The CDR3 reads CASSIRILAGGPSDTQYF. CDR3 DNA sequence: TGTGCCAGTAGTATCCGTATACTAGCGGGGGGGCCGTCAGATACGCAGTATTTT.